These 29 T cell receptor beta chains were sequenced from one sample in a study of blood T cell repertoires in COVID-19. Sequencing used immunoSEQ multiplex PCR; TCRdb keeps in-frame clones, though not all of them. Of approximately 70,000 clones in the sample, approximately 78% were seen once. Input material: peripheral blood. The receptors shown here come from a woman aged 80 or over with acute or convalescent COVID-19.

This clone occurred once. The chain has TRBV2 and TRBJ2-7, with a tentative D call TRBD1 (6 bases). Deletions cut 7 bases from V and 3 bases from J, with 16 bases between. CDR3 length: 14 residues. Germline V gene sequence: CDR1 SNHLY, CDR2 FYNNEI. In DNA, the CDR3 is TGTGCCAGCATCTTTCGCGGACAGAGCTACGAGCAGTACTTC. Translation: CASIFRGQSYEQYF. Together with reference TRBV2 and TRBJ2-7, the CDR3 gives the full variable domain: EPEVTQTPSHQVTQMGQEVILRCVPISNHLYFYWYRQILGQKVEFLVSFYNNEISEKSEIFDDQFSVERPDGSNFTLKIRSTKLEDSAMYFCASIFRGQSYEQYFGPGTRLTVT.

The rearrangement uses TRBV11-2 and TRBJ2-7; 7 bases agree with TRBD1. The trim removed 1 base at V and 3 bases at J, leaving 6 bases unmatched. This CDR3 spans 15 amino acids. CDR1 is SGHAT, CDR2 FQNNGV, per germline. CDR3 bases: TGTGCCAGCAGCTTAGCAGGGGGTAGATACTACGAGCAGTACTTC. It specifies CASSLAGGRYYEQYF.

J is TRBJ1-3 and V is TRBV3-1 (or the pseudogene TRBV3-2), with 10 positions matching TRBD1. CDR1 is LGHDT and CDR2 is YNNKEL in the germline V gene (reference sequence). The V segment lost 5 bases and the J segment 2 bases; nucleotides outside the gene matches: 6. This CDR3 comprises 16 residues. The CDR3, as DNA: TGTGCCAGCAGCACCCGACAGGGGGCAGCTGGAAACACCATATATTTT. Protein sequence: CASSTRQGAAGNTIYF.

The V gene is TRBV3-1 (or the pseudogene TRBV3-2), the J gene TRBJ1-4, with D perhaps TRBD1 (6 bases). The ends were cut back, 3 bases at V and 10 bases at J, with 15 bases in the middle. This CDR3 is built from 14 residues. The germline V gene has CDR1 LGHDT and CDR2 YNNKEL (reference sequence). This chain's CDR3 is CASSHLGGARKLFF. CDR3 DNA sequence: TGTGCCAGCAGCCATTTGGGGGGGGCGAGAAAACTGTTTTTT.

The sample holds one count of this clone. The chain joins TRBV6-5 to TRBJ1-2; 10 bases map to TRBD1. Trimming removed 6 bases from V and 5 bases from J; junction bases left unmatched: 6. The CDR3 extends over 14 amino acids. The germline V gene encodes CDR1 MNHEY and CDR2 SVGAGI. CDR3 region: CASSLDRGVYGYTF. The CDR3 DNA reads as TGTGCCAGCAGCCTGGACAGGGGGGTTTATGGCTACACCTTC.

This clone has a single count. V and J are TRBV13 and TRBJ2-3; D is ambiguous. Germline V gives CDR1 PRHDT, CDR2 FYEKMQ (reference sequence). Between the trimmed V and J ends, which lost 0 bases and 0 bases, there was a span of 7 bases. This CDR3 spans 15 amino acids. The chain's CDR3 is CASSLGIQSTDTQYF. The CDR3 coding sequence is TGTGCCAGCAGCTTAGGTATACAAAGCACAGATACGCAGTATTTT.

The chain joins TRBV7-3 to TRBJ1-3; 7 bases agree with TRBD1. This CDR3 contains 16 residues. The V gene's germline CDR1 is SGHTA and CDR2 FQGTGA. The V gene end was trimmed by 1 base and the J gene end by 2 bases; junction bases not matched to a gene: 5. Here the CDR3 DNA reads TGTGCCAGCAGCTTAAAAAAGGGGGCGACTGGAAACACCATATATTTT. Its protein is CASSLKKGATGNTIYF.

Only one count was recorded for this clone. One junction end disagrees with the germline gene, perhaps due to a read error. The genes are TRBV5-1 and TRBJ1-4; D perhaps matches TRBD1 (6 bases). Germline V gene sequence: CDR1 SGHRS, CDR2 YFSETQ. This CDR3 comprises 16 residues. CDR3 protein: CPSSEEGGRTNEKLFF. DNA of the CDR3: TGCCCCAGCAGCGAGGAGGGGGGGAGGACTAATGAAAAACTGTTTTTT.

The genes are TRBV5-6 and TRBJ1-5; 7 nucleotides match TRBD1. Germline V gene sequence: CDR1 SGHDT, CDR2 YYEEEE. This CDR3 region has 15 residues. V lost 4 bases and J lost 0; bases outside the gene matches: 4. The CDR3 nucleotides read TGTGCCAGCAGCCGGACAGGTTATAGCAATCAGCCCCAGCATTTT. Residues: CASSRTGYSNQPQHF.

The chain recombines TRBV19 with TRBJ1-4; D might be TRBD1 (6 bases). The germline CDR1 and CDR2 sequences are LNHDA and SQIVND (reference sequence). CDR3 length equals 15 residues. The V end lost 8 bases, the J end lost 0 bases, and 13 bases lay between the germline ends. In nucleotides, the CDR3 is TGTGCCAGTGGGGAAGGGGGTGCAACTAATGAAAAACTGTTTTTT. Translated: CASGEGGATNEKLFF.

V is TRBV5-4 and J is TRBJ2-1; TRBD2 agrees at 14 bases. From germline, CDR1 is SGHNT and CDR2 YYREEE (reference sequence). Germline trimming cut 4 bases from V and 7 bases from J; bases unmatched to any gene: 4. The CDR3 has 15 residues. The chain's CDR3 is CASSIGLAGGNEQFF. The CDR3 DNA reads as TGTGCCAGCAGCATAGGACTAGCGGGGGGTAATGAGCAGTTCTTC.

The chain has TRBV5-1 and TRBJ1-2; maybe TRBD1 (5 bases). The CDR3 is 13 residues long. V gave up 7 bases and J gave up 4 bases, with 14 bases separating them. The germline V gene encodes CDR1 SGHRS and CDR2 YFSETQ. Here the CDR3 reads CASGGALSYGYTF. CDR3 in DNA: TGCGCCAGCGGCGGGGCTCTGAGCTATGGCTACACCTTC.

The CDR3 loop reads CASSYGLAPETQYF. The CDR3, as DNA: TGCGCCAGCAGCTACGGACTAGCGCCAGAGACCCAGTACTTC. The V and J genes are TRBV5-1 and TRBJ2-5, with 9 nucleotides matching TRBD2. The CDR3 has 14 amino acids. Germline values: CDR1 SGHRS, CDR2 YFSETQ. V shed 3 bases and J 4 bases; nucleotides not matched to a gene: 4.

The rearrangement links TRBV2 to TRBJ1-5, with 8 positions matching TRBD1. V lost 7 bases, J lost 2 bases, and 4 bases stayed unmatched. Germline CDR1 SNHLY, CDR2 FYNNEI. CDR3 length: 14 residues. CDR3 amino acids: CASTDRGGNQPQHF. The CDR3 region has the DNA TGTGCCAGCACCGACAGGGGAGGCAATCAGCCCCAGCATTTT.

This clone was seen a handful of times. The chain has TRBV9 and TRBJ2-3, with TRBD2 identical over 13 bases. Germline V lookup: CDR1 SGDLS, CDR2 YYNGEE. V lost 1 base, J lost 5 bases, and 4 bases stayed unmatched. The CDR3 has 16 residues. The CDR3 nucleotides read TGTGCCAGCAGCGTACTTACTAGCGGGGGGGGAGATACGCAGTATTTT. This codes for CASSVLTSGGGDTQYF.

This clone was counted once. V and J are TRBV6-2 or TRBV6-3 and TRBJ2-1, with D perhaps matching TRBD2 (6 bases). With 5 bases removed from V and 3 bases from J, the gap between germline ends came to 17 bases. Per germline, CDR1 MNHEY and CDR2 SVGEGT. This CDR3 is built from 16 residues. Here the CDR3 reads CASSPGRGRNYNEQFF. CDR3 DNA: TGTGCCAGCAGTCCCGGCCGGGGGAGGAACTACAATGAGCAGTTCTTC.

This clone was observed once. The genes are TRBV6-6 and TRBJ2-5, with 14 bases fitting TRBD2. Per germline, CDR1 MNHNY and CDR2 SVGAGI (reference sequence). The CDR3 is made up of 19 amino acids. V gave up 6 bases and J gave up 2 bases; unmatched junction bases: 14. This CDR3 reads CASSRPKGLAGVGQETQYF. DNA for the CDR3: TGTGCCAGCAGCCGACCCAAGGGACTAGCGGGGGTCGGGCAAGAGACCCAGTACTTC.

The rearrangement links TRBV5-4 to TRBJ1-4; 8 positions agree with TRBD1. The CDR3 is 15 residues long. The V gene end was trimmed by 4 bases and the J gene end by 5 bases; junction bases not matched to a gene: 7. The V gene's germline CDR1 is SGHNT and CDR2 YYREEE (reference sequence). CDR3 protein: CASSNDRGGNEKLFF. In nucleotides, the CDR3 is TGTGCCAGCAGCAACGACAGGGGAGGGAATGAAAAACTGTTTTTT.

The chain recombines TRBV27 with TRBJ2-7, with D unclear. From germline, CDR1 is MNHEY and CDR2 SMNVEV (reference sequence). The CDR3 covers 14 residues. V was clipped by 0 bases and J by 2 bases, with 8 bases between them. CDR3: CASSLSRGPYEQYF. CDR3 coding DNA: TGTGCCAGCAGTTTATCTCGTGGGCCCTACGAGCAGTACTTC.

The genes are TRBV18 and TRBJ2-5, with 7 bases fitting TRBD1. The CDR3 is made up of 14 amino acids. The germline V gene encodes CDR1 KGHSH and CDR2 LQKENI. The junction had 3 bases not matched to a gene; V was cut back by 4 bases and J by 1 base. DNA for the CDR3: TGTGCCAGCTCACGACAGGGATCCCAAGAGACCCAGTACTTC. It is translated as CASSRQGSQETQYF.

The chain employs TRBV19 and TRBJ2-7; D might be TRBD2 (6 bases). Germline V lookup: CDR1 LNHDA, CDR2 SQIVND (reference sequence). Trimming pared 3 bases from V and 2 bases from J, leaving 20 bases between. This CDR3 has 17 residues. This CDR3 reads CASSIGRDGGKTYEQYF. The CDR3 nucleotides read TGTGCCAGTAGTATTGGCCGTGATGGGGGGAAAACCTACGAGCAGTACTTC.

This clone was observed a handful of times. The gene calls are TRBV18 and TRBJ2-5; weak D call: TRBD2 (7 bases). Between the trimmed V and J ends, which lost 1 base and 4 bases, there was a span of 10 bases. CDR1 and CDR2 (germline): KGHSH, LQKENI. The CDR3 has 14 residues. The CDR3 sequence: CASSPQGGGETQYF. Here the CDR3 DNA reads TGTGCCAGCTCACCACAGGGAGGGGGAGAGACCCAGTACTTC.

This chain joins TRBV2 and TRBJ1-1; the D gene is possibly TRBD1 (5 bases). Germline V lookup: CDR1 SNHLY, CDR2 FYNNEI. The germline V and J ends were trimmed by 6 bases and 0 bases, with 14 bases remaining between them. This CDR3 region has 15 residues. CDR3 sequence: CASSAQGILNTEAFF. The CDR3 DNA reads TGTGCCAGCAGCGCCCAGGGTATTTTGAACACTGAAGCTTTCTTT.

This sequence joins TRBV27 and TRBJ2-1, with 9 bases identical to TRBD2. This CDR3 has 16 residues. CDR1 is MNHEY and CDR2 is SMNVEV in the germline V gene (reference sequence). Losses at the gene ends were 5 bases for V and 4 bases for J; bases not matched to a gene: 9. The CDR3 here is CASSPLLAGVYNEQFF. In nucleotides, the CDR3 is TGTGCCAGCAGTCCGCTTTTAGCGGGGGTTTACAATGAGCAGTTCTTC.

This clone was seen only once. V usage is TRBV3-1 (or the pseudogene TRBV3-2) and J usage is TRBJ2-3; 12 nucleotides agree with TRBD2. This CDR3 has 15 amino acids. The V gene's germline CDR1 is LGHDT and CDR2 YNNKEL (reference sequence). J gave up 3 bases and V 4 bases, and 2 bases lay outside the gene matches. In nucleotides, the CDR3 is TGTGCCAGCAGCCCCCTAGCGGGGGGGACAGATACGCAGTATTTT. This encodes CASSPLAGGTDTQYF.

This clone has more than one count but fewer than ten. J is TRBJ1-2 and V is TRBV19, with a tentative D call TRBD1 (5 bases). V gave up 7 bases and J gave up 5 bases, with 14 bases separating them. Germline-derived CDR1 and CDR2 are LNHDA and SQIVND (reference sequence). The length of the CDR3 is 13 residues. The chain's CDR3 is CASNPDREYGYTF. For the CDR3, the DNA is TGTGCCAGTAACCCCGACAGAGAGTATGGCTACACCTTC.

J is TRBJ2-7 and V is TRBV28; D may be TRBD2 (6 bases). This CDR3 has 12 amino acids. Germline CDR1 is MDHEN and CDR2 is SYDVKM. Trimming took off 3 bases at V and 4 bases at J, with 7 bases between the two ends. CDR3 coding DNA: TGTGCCAGCAGTTTTGGGAGGTACGAGCAGTACTTC. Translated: CASSFGRYEQYF. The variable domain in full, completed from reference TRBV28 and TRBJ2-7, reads DVKVTQSSRYLVKRTGEKVFLECVQDMDHENMFWYRQDPGLGLRLIYFSYDVKMKEKGDIPEGYSVSREKKERFSLILESASTNQTSMYLCASSFGRYEQYFGPGTRLTVT.

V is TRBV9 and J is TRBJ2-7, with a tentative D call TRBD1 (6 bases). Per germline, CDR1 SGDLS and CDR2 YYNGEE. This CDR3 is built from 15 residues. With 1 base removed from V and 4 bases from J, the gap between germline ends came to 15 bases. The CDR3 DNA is TGTGCCAGCAGCGTATATCCAGGGGATGGTTACGAGCAGTACTTC. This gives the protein CASSVYPGDGYEQYF.

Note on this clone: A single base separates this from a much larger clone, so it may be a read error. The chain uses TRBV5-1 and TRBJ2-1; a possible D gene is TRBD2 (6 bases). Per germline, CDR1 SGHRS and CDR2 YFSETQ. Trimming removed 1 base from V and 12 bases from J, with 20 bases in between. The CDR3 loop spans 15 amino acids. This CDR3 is CASSLIRASDTGQFF. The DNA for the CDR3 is TGCGCCAGCAGCTTGATCCGGGCTAGCGATACTGGGCAGTTCTTC. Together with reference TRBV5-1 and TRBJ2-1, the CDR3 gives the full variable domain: KAGVTQTPRYLIKTRGQQVTLSCSPISGHRSVSWYQQTPGQGLQFLFEYFSETQRNKGNFPGRFSGRQFSNSRSEMNVSTLELGDSALYLCASSLIRASDTGQFFGPGTRLTVL.